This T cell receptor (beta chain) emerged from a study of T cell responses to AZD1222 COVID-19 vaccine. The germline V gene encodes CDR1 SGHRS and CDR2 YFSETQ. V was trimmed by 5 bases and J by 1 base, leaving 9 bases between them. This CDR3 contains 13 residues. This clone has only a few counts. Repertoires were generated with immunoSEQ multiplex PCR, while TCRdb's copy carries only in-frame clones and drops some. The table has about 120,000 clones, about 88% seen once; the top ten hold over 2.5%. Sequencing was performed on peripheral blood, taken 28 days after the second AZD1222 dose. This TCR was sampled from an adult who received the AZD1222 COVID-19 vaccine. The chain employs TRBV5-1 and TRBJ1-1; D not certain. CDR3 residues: CASSRGPNTEAFF. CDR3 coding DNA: TGCGCCAGCAGTCGCGGCCCGAACACTGAAGCTTTCTTT. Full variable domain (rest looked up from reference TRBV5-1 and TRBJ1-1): KAGVTQTPRYLIKTRGQQVTLSCSPISGHRSVSWYQQTPGQGLQFLFEYFSETQRNKGNFPGRFSGRQFSNSRSEMNVSTLELGDSALYLCASSRGPNTEAFFGQGTRLTVV.